This T cell receptor beta chain was retrieved from a study of T cell clonotyping in hematopoietic cell transplantation (dated by TCRdb to the early 2020s). Background on the whole study: Blood samples were obtained from recipients approximately 28 days before transplant and at days 30, 100 and 180 after transplant. Patient recruitment ran from 2015 to January 2017, and follow-up continued until late 2020 or death. The study collected 130 to 150 blood samples from 30 to 40 consecutive transplant recipients and their related donors.

TCR beta CDR3 regions were amplified from genomic DNA with the immunoSEQ assay, a bias-controlled multiplex PCR using V- and J-specific primers. In a second PCR step, the CDR3 amplicons were tagged with a proprietary barcode plus Illumina adapter sequences. An Illumina MiSeq instrument was used to sequence the CDR3 libraries. The paper's data handling went like this. Export and quality control were performed with immunoSEQ Analyzer 3.0, and downstream analyses were performed with R Bioconductor and Immunarch. Repertoire metrics were calculated using only productive rearrangements within the normalized downsampled data set. Clonotypes larger than 5 templates in the normalized cohort were defined as pathologically expanded. Repertoire diversity was measured with the Inverse Simpson Index. To capture all clonotypes, the CMV-specificity analyses were run on the non-normalized data set. The immuneACCESS repertoire file appears here via TCRdb, limited to in-frame rearrangements. These files lack a portion of the clones; in checked studies, under half of the deficit traces to unresolved V genes, and the cause of the others is not known. V and J calls plus clone size are reproduced from that table; the DNA served to infer D and trimming. Recorded for this sample are more than 12,000 clones; about three fifths of them occurred a single time. About 8.8% of the sample goes to the ten largest clones.

The trim is 4 bases for V and 8 bases for J, with a gap of 11 bases between the germline ends. Including cysteine and phenylalanine, the CDR3 has 12 amino acids. Only CDR3 DNA is held: 36 bases, read in frame from base 1. The germline V gene (reference sequence) provides CDR1 GTSNPN and CDR2 SVGIG. Of note for this clone: Its antigen is still unknown. Nothing much larger sits one base from this clone, and base qualities are not available.

Nuclei Lysis Solution was used to extract genomic DNA from fresh or cryopreserved unfractionated peripheral blood mononuclear cells. Overall study outcomes, separate from this receptor: After transplant, TCR diversity in recipients dropped, and pathologically expanded clonotypes increased progressively from day 30 to day 180. Overlap with donor repertoires was found for only a small fraction of recipient repertoires, with over 97% found to appear de novo at the given depth. Donor and pretransplant recipient Inverse Simpson Index values predicted broader posttransplant TCR repertoire diversity. The sample size was limited, and because cells were not sorted, the contributions of CD4 and CD8 repertoires could not be separated.

The receptor was derived from a human donor who either received an allogeneic hematopoietic cell transplant for a myeloid malignancy or was a related donor (not recorded which). Some clones in this sample may be carry-over from other donors' samples. The rearrangement joined TRBV30 to TRBJ1-4; there is no confident call for the D gene. The source material was PBMCs. The CDR3 is CAWKDDSEKLFF. The nucleotide sequence reads as follows: TGTGCCTGGAAGGACGATTCGGAAAAACTGTTTTTT.